The sequence of this TCR beta chain was determined in a study of control samples from healthy donors and cancer patients. This table comes from immunoSEQ multiplex PCR, and its TCRdb copy is limited to in-frame clones, with some not included. The data show 150,000 to 200,000 clones, around nine tenths seen once. The germline gives CDR1 SGHTA, CDR2 FQGTGA. The CDR3 is made up of 15 amino acids. V was shortened by 1 base and J by 4 bases, with 11 bases between the two germline ends. This clone has just one count. The chain links TRBV7-3 to TRBJ2-1, with D possibly being TRBD1 or TRBD2 (5 bases each). The TCR sequence derives from a man aged 25-45 years in good health. Sequenced: blood. CDR3 in amino acids: CASSLRGGFYNEQFF. In DNA form, the CDR3 reads TGTGCCAGCAGCTTAAGGGGCGGGTTTTACAATGAGCAGTTCTTC.